This T cell receptor beta chain is drawn from a study of blood T cell repertoires in COVID-19. On the study more broadly: Nucleic acid was either cDNA or gDNA, and it came from T cells, B-cell-depleted T cells, or PBMCs.

Study processing details: Reference gene primers were amplified, and this amplification served to estimate nucleated cell counts. The method was immunoSEQ multiplex PCR; TCRdb's version includes in-frame clones alone and lacks a portion of them. V and J calls and clone size are copied from that table; D and trimming were computed from the DNA. Among about 140,000 clones, more than 75% were seen once, and the ten largest hold under 15%. The source material was peripheral blood. The receptor's source is an older man with acute or convalescent COVID-19.

The CDR3 reads CATSRITGTGAAGANVLTF. CDR3 DNA sequence: TGTGCCACCAGCAGAATAACTGGGACAGGGGCTGCTGGGGCCAACGTCCTGACTTTC. The rearrangement joins TRBV15 to TRBJ2-6; 10 positions match TRBD1. This CDR3 has 19 residues. Germline CDR1 LNHNV, CDR2 YYDKDF (reference sequence). The ends lost 2 bases at V and 2 bases at J; junction bases unmatched: 9.